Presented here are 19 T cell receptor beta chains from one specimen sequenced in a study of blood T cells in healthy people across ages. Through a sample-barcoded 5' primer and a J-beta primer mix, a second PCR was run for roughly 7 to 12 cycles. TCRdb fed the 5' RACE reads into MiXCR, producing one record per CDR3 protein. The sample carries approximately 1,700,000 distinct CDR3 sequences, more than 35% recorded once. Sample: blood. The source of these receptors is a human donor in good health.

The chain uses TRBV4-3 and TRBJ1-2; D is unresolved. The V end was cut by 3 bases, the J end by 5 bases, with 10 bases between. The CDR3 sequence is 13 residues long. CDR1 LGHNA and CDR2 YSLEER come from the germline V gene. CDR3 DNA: TGCGCCAGCAGCCATGAAACAAGTTATGGCTACACCTTC. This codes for CASSHETSYGYTF.

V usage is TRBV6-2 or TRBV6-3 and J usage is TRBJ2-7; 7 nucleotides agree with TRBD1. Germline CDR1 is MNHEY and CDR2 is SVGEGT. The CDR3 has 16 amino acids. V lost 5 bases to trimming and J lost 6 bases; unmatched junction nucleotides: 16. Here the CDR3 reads CASSRTLTGTVGEQYF. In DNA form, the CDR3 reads TGTGCCAGCAGTCGGACGCTCACCGGGACAGTAGGCGAGCAGTACTTC.

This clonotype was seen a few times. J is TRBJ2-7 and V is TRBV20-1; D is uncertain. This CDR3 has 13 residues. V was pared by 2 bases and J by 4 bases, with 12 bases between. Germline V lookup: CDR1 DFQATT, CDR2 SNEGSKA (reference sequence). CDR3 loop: CSARFTLGYEQYF. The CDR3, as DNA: TGCAGTGCTAGATTCACTCTAGGGTACGAGCAGTACTTC.

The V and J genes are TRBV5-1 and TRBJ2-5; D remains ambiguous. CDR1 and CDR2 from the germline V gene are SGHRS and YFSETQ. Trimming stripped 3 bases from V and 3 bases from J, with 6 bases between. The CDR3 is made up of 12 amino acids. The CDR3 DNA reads TGCGCCAGCAGCTCAGTTAAAGAGACCCAGTACTTC. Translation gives CASSSVKETQYF. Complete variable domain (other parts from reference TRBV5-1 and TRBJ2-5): KAGVTQTPRYLIKTRGQQVTLSCSPISGHRSVSWYQQTPGQGLQFLFEYFSETQRNKGNFPGRFSGRQFSNSRSEMNVSTLELGDSALYLCASSSVKETQYFGPGTRLLVL.

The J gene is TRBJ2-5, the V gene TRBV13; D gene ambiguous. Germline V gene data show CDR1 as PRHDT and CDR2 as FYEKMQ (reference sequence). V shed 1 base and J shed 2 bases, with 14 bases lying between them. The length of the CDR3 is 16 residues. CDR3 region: CASSLDSGRSQETQYF. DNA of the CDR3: TGTGCCAGCAGCTTAGACTCGGGCAGGTCACAAGAGACCCAGTACTTC.

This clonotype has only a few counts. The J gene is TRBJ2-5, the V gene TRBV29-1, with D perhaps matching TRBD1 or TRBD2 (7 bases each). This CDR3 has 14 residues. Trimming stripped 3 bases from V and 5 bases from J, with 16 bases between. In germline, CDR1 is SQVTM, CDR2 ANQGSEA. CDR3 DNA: TGCAGCGTTGAGGGGAGGGGGCTGGTTGAGACCCAGTACTTC. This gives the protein CSVEGRGLVETQYF. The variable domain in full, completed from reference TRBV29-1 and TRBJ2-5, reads SAVISQKPSRDICQRGTSLTIQCQVDSQVTMMFWYRQQPGQSLTLIATANQGSEATYESGFVIDKFPISRPNLTFSTLTVSNMSPEDSSIYLCSVEGRGLVETQYFGPGTRLLVL.

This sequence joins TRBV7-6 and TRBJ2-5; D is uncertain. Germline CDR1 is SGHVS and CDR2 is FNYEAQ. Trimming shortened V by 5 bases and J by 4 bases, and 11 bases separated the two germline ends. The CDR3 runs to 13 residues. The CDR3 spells CASSPLLRETQYF. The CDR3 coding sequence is TGTGCCAGCAGCCCACTCCTTCGAGAGACCCAGTACTTC. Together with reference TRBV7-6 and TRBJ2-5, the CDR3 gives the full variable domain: GAGVSQSPRYKVTKRGQDVALRCDPISGHVSLYWYRQALGQGPEFLTYFNYEAQQDKSGLPNDRFSAERPEGSISTLTIQRTEQRDSAMYRCASSPLLRETQYFGPGTRLLVL.

The CDR3 DNA reads TGTGCCAGCAGCTTCGGGACAGGCGAATTAGGGCCACCGGAGACCCAGTACTTC. It specifies CASSFGTGELGPPETQYF. The rearrangement uses TRBV7-9 and TRBJ2-5; 8 bases align to TRBD1. There are 18 residues in the CDR3. Germline CDR1 reads SEHNR; CDR2 reads FQNEAQ (reference sequence). V was pared by 3 bases and J by 5 bases, with 17 bases of the junction left unmatched.

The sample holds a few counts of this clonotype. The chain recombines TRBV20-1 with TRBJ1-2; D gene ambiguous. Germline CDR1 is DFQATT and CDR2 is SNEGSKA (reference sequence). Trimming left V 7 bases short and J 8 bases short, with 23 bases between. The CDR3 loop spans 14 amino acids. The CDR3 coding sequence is TGCAGTGGGAAAGAACCGGGATTAATAGCAGGCTACACCTTC. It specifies CSGKEPGLIAGYTF.

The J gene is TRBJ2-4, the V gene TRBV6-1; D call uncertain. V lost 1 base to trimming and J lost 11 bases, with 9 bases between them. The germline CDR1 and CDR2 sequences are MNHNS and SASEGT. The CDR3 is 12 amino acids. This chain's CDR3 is CASSEGFPVQYF. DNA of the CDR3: TGTGCCAGCAGTGAAGGATTCCCCGTTCAGTACTTC.

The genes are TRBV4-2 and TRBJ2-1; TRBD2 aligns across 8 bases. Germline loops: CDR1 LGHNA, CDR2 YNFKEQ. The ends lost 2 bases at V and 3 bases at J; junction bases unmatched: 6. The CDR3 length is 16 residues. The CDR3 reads CASSQYPTSDYNEQFF. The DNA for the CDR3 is TGTGCCAGCAGCCAATACCCGACTAGCGACTACAATGAGCAGTTCTTC.

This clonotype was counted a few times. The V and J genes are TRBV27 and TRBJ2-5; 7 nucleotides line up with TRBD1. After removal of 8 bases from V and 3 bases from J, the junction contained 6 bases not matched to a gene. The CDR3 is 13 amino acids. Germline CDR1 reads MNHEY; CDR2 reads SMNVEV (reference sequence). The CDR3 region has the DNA TGTGCCAGCCGAGGGACAGTTAAAGAGACCCAGTACTTC. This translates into CASRGTVKETQYF.

Written as DNA, the CDR3 is TGTGCCAGCAGCGACCCTGGGGAGTGGACGGACACAGATACGCAGTATTTT. This sequence encodes CASSDPGEWTDTDTQYF. The rearrangement joins TRBV6-1 to TRBJ2-3, with D maybe TRBD2 (5 bases). This CDR3 region has 17 residues. Germline V CDR1 and CDR2: MNHNS, SASEGT. Trimming shortened V by 6 bases and J by 2 bases, and 21 bases separated the two germline ends.

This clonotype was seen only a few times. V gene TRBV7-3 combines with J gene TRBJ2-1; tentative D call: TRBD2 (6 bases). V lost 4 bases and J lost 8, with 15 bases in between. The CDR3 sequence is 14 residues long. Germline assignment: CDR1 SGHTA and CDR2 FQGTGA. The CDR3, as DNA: TGTGCCAGCAGCTCTGCGGGGCCCATGGATGAGCAGTTCTTC. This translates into CASSSAGPMDEQFF.

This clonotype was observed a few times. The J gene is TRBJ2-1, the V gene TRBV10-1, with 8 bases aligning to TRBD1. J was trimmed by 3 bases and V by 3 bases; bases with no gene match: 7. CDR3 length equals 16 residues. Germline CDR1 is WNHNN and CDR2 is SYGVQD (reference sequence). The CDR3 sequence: CASSECGTGHYNEQFF. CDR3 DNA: TGCGCCAGCAGTGAATGTGGGACAGGACACTACAATGAGCAGTTCTTC.

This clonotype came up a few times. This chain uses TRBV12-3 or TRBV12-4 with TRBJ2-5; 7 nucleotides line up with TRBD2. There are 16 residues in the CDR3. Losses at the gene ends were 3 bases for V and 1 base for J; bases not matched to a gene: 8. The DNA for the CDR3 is TGTGCCAGCAGTTTGGGATTCGGGGGGACCCAAGAGACCCAGTACTTC. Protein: CASSLGFGGTQETQYF.

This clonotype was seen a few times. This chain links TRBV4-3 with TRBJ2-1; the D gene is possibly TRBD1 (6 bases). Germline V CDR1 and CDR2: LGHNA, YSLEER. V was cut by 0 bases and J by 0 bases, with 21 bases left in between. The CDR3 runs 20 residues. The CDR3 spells CASSQDLRQEPMSSYNEQFF. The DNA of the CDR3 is TGCGCCAGCAGCCAAGATCTGCGACAGGAACCCATGAGCTCCTACAATGAGCAGTTCTTC.

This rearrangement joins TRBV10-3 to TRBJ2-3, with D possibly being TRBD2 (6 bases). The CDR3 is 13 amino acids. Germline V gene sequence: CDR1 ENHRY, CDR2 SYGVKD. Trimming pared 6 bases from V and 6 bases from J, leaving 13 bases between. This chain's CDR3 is CAISRDSPDTQYF. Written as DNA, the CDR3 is TGTGCCATCAGCCGGGACTCCCCCGATACGCAGTATTTT.

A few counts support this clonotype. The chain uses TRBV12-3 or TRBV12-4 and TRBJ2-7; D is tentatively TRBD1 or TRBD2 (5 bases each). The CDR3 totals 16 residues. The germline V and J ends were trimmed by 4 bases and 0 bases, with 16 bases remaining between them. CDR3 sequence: CASSSSRDPRSYEQYF. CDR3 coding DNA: TGTGCCAGCAGTTCTTCCCGGGACCCTCGCTCCTACGAGCAGTACTTC.